This record looks at one T cell receptor beta chain sequence and its context. The antigen remains undetermined. The record originates from a study of Ad26.COV2.S vaccination and SARS-CoV-2 variants. The CDR3 consists of 16 residues. In germline, CDR1 is MNHEY, CDR2 SMNVEV (reference sequence). Trimming took off 6 bases at V and 4 bases at J, with 21 bases between the two ends. General observations from the study: Measurements of TCR breadth and depth may have given underestimates of the total T cell responses. The study found similar non-spike TCR breadth in vaccine and placebo recipients.

TCRdb's table, derived via immunoSEQ multiplex PCR, lists solely in-frame clones and lacks some. In the table there are some 190,000 clones, around nine tenths of which are singletons. The sequencing used peripheral blood, collected after recovery from COVID-19. The V call is TRBV27, the J call TRBJ1-1, with D possibly being TRBD1 (6 bases). The receptor was isolated from a human donor who had recovered from COVID-19. CDR3 residues: CASRQQGVGFGTEAFF. CDR3 bases: TGTGCCAGCAGACAACAGGGAGTCGGATTCGGCACTGAAGCTTTCTTT.